A selection of T cell receptor beta chains follows, all from one sample in a study of blood T cell repertoires in COVID-19. Only in-frame clones appear in the TCRdb table, and some are missing; sequencing was by immunoSEQ multiplex PCR. The sample carries 250,000 to 300,000 clones, roughly 91% recorded once. The sequenced material came from peripheral blood. These receptors all stem from a man aged 35-49 years with acute or convalescent COVID-19. Both conserved end residues are part of each CDR3. D genes are given only for firm matches. Clone size, where shown, is once, few, many, or a class for clones that have expanded.

j_gene: TRBJ2-7; v_gene: TRBV3-1/TRBV3-2; d_gene: TRBD1; abundance: NA; CDR3aa: CASSPGTGEISYEQYF; CDR3nt: TGTGCCAGCAGCCCTGGGACAGGGGAGATCTCCTACGAGCAGTACTTC
j_gene: TRBJ2-7; v_gene: TRBV7-2; d_gene: NA; abundance: few; CDR3aa: CASSSQVRGEQYF; CDR3nt: TGTGCCAGCAGCTCTCAGGTGCGGGGCGAGCAGTACTTC
j_gene: TRBJ1-2; v_gene: TRBV4-2; d_gene: TRBD1; abundance: few; CDR3aa: CASSPAKDRAGNGYTF; CDR3nt: TGTGCCAGCAGCCCTGCGAAGGACAGGGCGGGGAATGGCTACACCTTC
j_gene: TRBJ2-2; v_gene: TRBV10-2; d_gene: TRBD1; abundance: NA; CDR3aa: CASSRTGKNGELFF; CDR3nt: TGCGCCAGCTCCCGGACAGGGAAAAACGGGGAGCTGTTTTTT
j_gene: TRBJ2-2; v_gene: TRBV6-5; d_gene: TRBD2; abundance: NA; CDR3aa: CASNPLAENTGELFF; CDR3nt: TGTGCCTCCAACCCCCTAGCGGAGAACACCGGGGAGCTGTTTTTT
j_gene: TRBJ2-3; v_gene: TRBV27; d_gene: NA; abundance: NA; CDR3aa: CASSGLLGADTQYF; CDR3nt: TGTGCCAGCAGCGGTCTCCTTGGAGCAGATACGCAGTATTTT
j_gene: TRBJ1-2; v_gene: TRBV7-9; d_gene: TRBD1; abundance: NA; CDR3aa: CASSLGDRAHIVYGYTF; CDR3nt: TGTGCCAGCAGCTTAGGGGACAGGGCCCACATCGTCTATGGCTACACCTTC
j_gene: TRBJ1-5; v_gene: TRBV5-1; d_gene: TRBD1; abundance: NA; CDR3aa: CASSLGTGSDNQPQHF; CDR3nt: TGCGCCAGCAGCTTGGGGACAGGGTCGGATAATCAGCCCCAGCATTTT
j_gene: TRBJ2-3; v_gene: TRBV12-3/TRBV12-4; d_gene: NA; abundance: NA; CDR3aa: CASRVQGLHTQYF; CDR3nt: TGTGCCAGCAGGGTCCAGGGGCTACATACGCAGTATTTT
j_gene: TRBJ2-7; v_gene: TRBV11-2; d_gene: NA; abundance: NA; CDR3aa: CASSSGLPYEQYF; CDR3nt: TGTGCCAGCAGCTCGGGACTCCCCTACGAGCAGTACTTC
j_gene: TRBJ1-4; v_gene: TRBV29-1; d_gene: NA; abundance: NA; CDR3aa: CSARLTPATNEKLFF; CDR3nt: TGCAGCGCACGACTGACCCCTGCAACTAATGAAAAACTGTTTTTT
j_gene: TRBJ1-5; v_gene: TRBV19; d_gene: NA; abundance: NA; CDR3aa: CASYNRDFGNQPQHF; CDR3nt: TGTGCCAGTTATAACCGGGACTTTGGTAATCAGCCCCAGCATTTT
j_gene: TRBJ1-2; v_gene: TRBV5-4; d_gene: TRBD1; abundance: NA; CDR3aa: CASSSTGESAHGYTF; CDR3nt: TGTGCCAGCAGCTCCACAGGGGAGAGCGCCCATGGCTACACCTTC
j_gene: TRBJ1-5; v_gene: TRBV25-1; d_gene: TRBD1; abundance: NA; CDR3aa: CASQDRGWNQPQHF; CDR3nt: TGTGCCAGCCAGGACAGGGGGTGGAATCAGCCCCAGCATTTT
j_gene: TRBJ2-3; v_gene: TRBV6-5; d_gene: NA; abundance: NA; CDR3aa: CASSWGRTDTQYF; CDR3nt: TGTGCCAGCAGTTGGGGCAGGACAGATACGCAGTATTTT
j_gene: TRBJ2-2; v_gene: TRBV11-2; d_gene: TRBD1; abundance: NA; CDR3aa: CASSPRDRGFAGELFF; CDR3nt: TGTGCCAGCAGCCCTAGGGACAGGGGATTCGCCGGGGAGCTGTTTTTT
j_gene: TRBJ2-1; v_gene: TRBV7-9; d_gene: NA; abundance: NA; CDR3aa: CASSPEQGGPNNEQFF; CDR3nt: TGTGCCAGCAGCCCTGAACAGGGTGGTCCGAACAATGAGCAGTTCTTC
j_gene: TRBJ1-1; v_gene: TRBV29-1; d_gene: NA; abundance: once; CDR3aa: CSVGGQMNTEAFF; CDR3nt: TGCAGCGTTGGCGGGCAAATGAACACTGAAGCTTTCTTT
j_gene: TRBJ1-1; v_gene: TRBV10-1; d_gene: TRBD1; abundance: NA; CDR3aa: CASSAAGTANTEAFF; CDR3nt: TGCGCCAGCAGTGCAGCCGGGACAGCGAACACTGAAGCTTTCTTT
j_gene: TRBJ1-1; v_gene: TRBV5-1; d_gene: NA; abundance: NA; CDR3aa: CASSLSHRGGTEAFF; CDR3nt: TGCGCCAGCAGCTTGTCCCACAGAGGGGGCACTGAAGCTTTCTTT
j_gene: TRBJ1-2; v_gene: TRBV6-1; d_gene: TRBD1; abundance: NA; CDR3aa: CASSVRRGTGQNYGYTF; CDR3nt: TGTGCCAGCAGTGTTCGCCGAGGGACAGGGCAAAACTATGGCTACACCTTC
j_gene: TRBJ2-1; v_gene: TRBV9; d_gene: TRBD2; abundance: NA; CDR3aa: CASSVGGGAWEQFF; CDR3nt: TGTGCCAGCAGCGTAGGCGGGGGGGCATGGGAGCAGTTCTTC
j_gene: TRBJ1-3; v_gene: TRBV6-6; d_gene: NA; abundance: NA; CDR3aa: CASRPNRSGNTIYF; CDR3nt: TGTGCCAGCAGACCTAACCGCTCTGGAAACACCATATATTTT
j_gene: TRBJ1-1; v_gene: TRBV7-2; d_gene: NA; abundance: NA; CDR3aa: CASSLNRGSEAFF; CDR3nt: TGTGCCAGCAGCTTAAACCGCGGCTCCGAAGCTTTCTTT
j_gene: TRBJ1-2; v_gene: TRBV2; d_gene: TRBD1; abundance: NA; CDR3aa: CASSDDRGELRDTF; CDR3nt: TGTGCCAGCAGTGATGACAGGGGAGAACTTAGAGACACCTTC
j_gene: TRBJ1-5; v_gene: TRBV19; d_gene: NA; abundance: NA; CDR3aa: CASSLLGVQNQPQHF; CDR3nt: TGTGCCAGTAGTCTCCTCGGGGTTCAAAATCAGCCCCAGCATTTT
j_gene: TRBJ2-5; v_gene: TRBV28; d_gene: NA; abundance: NA; CDR3aa: CASSLRGGLATQYF; CDR3nt: TGTGCCAGCAGTTTAAGGGGGGGCCTTGCGACCCAGTACTTC
j_gene: TRBJ1-6; v_gene: TRBV18; d_gene: TRBD1; abundance: NA; CDR3aa: CASTPGTGASPLHF; CDR3nt: TGTGCCAGCACCCCCGGGACAGGGGCCTCACCCCTCCACTTT
j_gene: TRBJ1-2; v_gene: TRBV12-3/TRBV12-4; d_gene: NA; abundance: NA; CDR3aa: CATLTGRYGYTF; CDR3nt: TGTGCCACCCTGACAGGACGCTATGGCTACACCTTC
j_gene: TRBJ1-2; v_gene: TRBV9; d_gene: TRBD1; abundance: NA; CDR3aa: CASSVEGGRGVGGYTF; CDR3nt: TGTGCCAGCAGCGTAGAAGGGGGCAGGGGAGTAGGTGGCTACACCTTC
j_gene: TRBJ2-7; v_gene: TRBV5-1; d_gene: TRBD2; abundance: NA; CDR3aa: CASSLVGLAGVRHEQYF; CDR3nt: TGCGCCAGCAGCTTGGTTGGACTAGCGGGGGTTCGGCACGAGCAGTACTTC
j_gene: TRBJ1-2; v_gene: TRBV10-3; d_gene: TRBD1; abundance: NA; CDR3aa: CAISDLITGEANYGYTF; CDR3nt: TGTGCCATCAGTGACCTGATCACAGGGGAAGCTAACTATGGCTACACCTTC
j_gene: TRBJ1-3; v_gene: TRBV7-8; d_gene: TRBD1; abundance: NA; CDR3aa: CASSLLGQGSGNTIYF; CDR3nt: TGTGCCAGCAGCCTACTTGGACAGGGCTCTGGAAACACCATATATTTT
j_gene: TRBJ2-7; v_gene: TRBV27; d_gene: NA; abundance: once; CDR3aa: CASITPEGASYEQYF; CDR3nt: TGTGCCAGCATCACTCCGGAGGGGGCTTCATACGAGCAGTACTTC
j_gene: TRBJ2-3; v_gene: TRBV12-3/TRBV12-4; d_gene: NA; abundance: NA; CDR3aa: CASSLPSSAQYF; CDR3nt: TGTGCCAGCAGTTTACCTTCCTCAGCGCAGTATTTT
j_gene: TRBJ2-7; v_gene: TRBV12-3/TRBV12-4; d_gene: NA; abundance: once; CDR3aa: CASSIVYPYEQYF; CDR3nt: TGTGCCAGCAGTATAGTCTATCCCTACGAGCAGTACTTC
j_gene: TRBJ1-5; v_gene: TRBV30; d_gene: TRBD1; abundance: NA; CDR3aa: CAWSADREDNQPQHF; CDR3nt: TGTGCCTGGAGTGCGGACAGGGAGGACAATCAGCCCCAGCATTTT
j_gene: TRBJ1-5; v_gene: TRBV7-8; d_gene: NA; abundance: NA; CDR3aa: CASSLPGSNQPQHF; CDR3nt: TGTGCCAGCAGCTTGCCAGGGTCGAATCAGCCCCAGCATTTT
j_gene: TRBJ1-3; v_gene: TRBV5-6; d_gene: NA; abundance: once; CDR3aa: CASSSRREYGNTIYF; CDR3nt: TGTGCCAGCAGCTCGAGGCGGGAATACGGAAACACCATATATTTT
j_gene: TRBJ1-2; v_gene: TRBV7-2; d_gene: NA; abundance: NA; CDR3aa: CASSLGGVYYGYTF; CDR3nt: TGTGCCAGCAGCTTAGGGGGGGTCTACTATGGCTACACCTTC
j_gene: TRBJ1-2; v_gene: TRBV6-5; d_gene: NA; abundance: NA; CDR3aa: CASRGLYGYTF; CDR3nt: TGTGCCTCAAGGGGTCTCTATGGCTACACCTTC
j_gene: TRBJ1-2; v_gene: TRBV5-4; d_gene: NA; abundance: NA; CDR3aa: CASSRQANYGYTF; CDR3nt: TGTGCCAGCAGCCGACAGGCTAACTATGGCTACACCTTC
j_gene: TRBJ2-7; v_gene: TRBV27; d_gene: TRBD2; abundance: NA; CDR3aa: CASSARGGGHEQYF; CDR3nt: TGTGCCAGCAGTGCCCGGGGGGGTGGGCACGAGCAGTACTTC
j_gene: TRBJ1-6; v_gene: TRBV3-1/TRBV3-2; d_gene: TRBD1; abundance: NA; CDR3aa: CASSHRGQGSNSPLHF; CDR3nt: TGTGCCAGCAGCCACAGGGGACAGGGGAGTAATTCACCCCTCCACTTT
j_gene: TRBJ1-1; v_gene: TRBV2; d_gene: NA; abundance: once; CDR3aa: CASSYIIGENTEAFF; CDR3nt: TGTGCCAGCAGTTATATAATCGGAGAGAACACTGAAGCTTTCTTT
j_gene: TRBJ1-6; v_gene: TRBV5-1; d_gene: TRBD1; abundance: NA; CDR3aa: CASSLEGTANSPLHF; CDR3nt: TGCGCCAGCAGCTTGGAAGGGACAGCTAATTCACCCCTCCACTTT
j_gene: TRBJ1-1; v_gene: TRBV6-6; d_gene: NA; abundance: NA; CDR3aa: CASSPLNTEAFF; CDR3nt: TGTGCCAGCAGCCCCCTAAACACTGAAGCTTTCTTT
j_gene: TRBJ1-6; v_gene: TRBV5-4; d_gene: TRBD1; abundance: NA; CDR3aa: CASSERTGPSPLHF; CDR3nt: TGTGCCAGCAGCGAACGGACAGGGCCTTCACCCCTCCACTTT
j_gene: TRBJ2-2; v_gene: TRBV12-3/TRBV12-4; d_gene: NA; abundance: NA; CDR3aa: CASSFRPGELFF; CDR3nt: TGTGCCAGCAGTTTCCGTCCCGGGGAGCTGTTTTTT
j_gene: TRBJ1-2; v_gene: TRBV2; d_gene: NA; abundance: NA; CDR3aa: CASSPQGPTYGYTF; CDR3nt: TGTGCCAGCAGTCCCCAGGGGCCAACTTATGGCTACACCTTC
j_gene: TRBJ1-4; v_gene: TRBV5-1; d_gene: NA; abundance: NA; CDR3aa: CASSSGGGDNEKLFF; CDR3nt: TGCGCCAGCAGCTCGGGGGGAGGCGACAATGAAAAACTGTTTTTT
j_gene: TRBJ1-6; v_gene: TRBV9; d_gene: NA; abundance: NA; CDR3aa: CASSVGGESNSPLHF; CDR3nt: TGTGCCAGCAGCGTAGGGGGGGAATCCAATTCACCCCTCCACTTT
j_gene: TRBJ2-1; v_gene: TRBV6-5; d_gene: NA; abundance: NA; CDR3aa: CASTGNNEQFF; CDR3nt: TGTGCCAGCACGGGTAACAATGAGCAGTTCTTC
j_gene: TRBJ2-1; v_gene: TRBV11-2; d_gene: TRBD2; abundance: once; CDR3aa: CASSPWGGSEQFF; CDR3nt: TGTGCCAGCAGCCCCTGGGGGGGTTCTGAGCAGTTCTTC
j_gene: TRBJ1-3; v_gene: TRBV30; d_gene: NA; abundance: NA; CDR3aa: CAWSTGHSGNTIYF; CDR3nt: TGTGCCTGGAGTACAGGTCACTCTGGAAACACCATATATTTT
j_gene: TRBJ1-6; v_gene: TRBV6-5; d_gene: NA; abundance: NA; CDR3aa: CASSYSSTANSPLHF; CDR3nt: TGTGCCAGCAGTTACTCTTCGACAGCGAATTCACCCCTCCACTTT
j_gene: TRBJ1-6; v_gene: TRBV6-5; d_gene: TRBD1; abundance: NA; CDR3aa: CASSRTGGNSPLHF; CDR3nt: TGTGCCAGCAGCCGTACAGGGGGCAATTCACCCCTCCACTTT